This T cell receptor beta chain was identified in a study of regulatory T cells in long-lasting Graves disease. V was clipped by 3 bases and J by 3 bases; unmatched bases: 7. The CDR3 runs 16 residues. General study findings and limits: TRBV28 was favored in persistent disease, as were TRBJ1-2 and TRBJ2-5.

Time point described: newly diagnosed GD, antithyroid drugs for less than 3 months. Generation of the TCR library employed RNA extracted from PBMCs. This clonotype was counted at least ten times. The antigen is not known. With iRepertoire HTBI primers and Arm-PCR of CDR3 regions, TCR beta libraries were built. Via MiXCR, TCRdb re-called the multiplex PCR reads, giving one row per CDR3 protein. The data contain about 450,000 distinct CDR3 sequences, about a sixth of them seen just once; the ten biggest clones take up about 10%. This sample also appeared in a second study, on T cells in Graves' hyperthyroidism and ophthalmopathy. That study reports: Most clonotypes expanded in thyroid above 0.001 were likewise present in blood.

The sample here was peripheral blood mononuclear cells (PBMCs), taken at new diagnosis, from a patient treated with antithyroid drugs. This chain uses TRBV12-3 or TRBV12-4 with TRBJ2-3; TRBD2 agrees at 9 bases. This sequence was found in a woman aged 25-40 years with Graves disease. The CDR3, as DNA: TGTGCCAGCAGTTTCGGCGGGAGGGTTAGGACAGATACGCAGTATTTT. It yields the protein CASSFGGRVRTDTQYF.